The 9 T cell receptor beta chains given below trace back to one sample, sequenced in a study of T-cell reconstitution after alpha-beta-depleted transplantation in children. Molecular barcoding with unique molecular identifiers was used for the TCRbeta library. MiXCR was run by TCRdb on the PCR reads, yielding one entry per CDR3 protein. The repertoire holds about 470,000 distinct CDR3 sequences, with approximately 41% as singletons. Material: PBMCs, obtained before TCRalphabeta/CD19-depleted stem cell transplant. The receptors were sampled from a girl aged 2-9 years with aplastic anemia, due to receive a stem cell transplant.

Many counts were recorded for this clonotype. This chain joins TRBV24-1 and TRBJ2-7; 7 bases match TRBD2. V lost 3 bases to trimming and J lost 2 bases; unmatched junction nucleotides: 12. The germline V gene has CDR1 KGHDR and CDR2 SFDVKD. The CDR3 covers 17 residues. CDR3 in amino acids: CATSDPQGGDGTYEQYF. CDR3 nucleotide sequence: TGTGCCACCAGTGATCCCCAGGGAGGGGACGGAACCTACGAGCAGTACTTC.

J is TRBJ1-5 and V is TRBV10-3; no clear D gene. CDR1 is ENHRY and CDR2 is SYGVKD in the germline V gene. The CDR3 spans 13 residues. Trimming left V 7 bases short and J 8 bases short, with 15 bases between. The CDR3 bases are TGTGCCATCAAGGCCGCCCCTATTAAGCCCCAGCATTTT. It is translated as CAIKAAPIKPQHF.

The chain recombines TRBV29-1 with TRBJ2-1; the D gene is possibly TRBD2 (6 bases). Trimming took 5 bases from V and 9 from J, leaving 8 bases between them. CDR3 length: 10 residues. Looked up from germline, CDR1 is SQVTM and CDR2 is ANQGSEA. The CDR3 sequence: CSVNGGEQFF. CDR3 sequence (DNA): TGCAGCGTTAACGGGGGTGAGCAGTTCTTC.

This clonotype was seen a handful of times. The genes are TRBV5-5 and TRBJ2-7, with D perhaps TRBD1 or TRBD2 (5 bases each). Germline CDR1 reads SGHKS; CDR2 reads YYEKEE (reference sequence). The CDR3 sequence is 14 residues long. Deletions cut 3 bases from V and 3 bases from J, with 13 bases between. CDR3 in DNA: TGTGCCAGCAGCTGGTGGGACCGGGGCTACGAGCAGTACTTC. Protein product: CASSWWDRGYEQYF.

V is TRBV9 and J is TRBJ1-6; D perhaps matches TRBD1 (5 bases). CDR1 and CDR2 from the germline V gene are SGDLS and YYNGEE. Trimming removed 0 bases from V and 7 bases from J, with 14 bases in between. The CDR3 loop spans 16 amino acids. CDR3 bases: TGTGCCAGCAGCGTAGGGGGGAGGACGATCAATTCACCCCTCCACTTT. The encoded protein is CASSVGGRTINSPLHF.

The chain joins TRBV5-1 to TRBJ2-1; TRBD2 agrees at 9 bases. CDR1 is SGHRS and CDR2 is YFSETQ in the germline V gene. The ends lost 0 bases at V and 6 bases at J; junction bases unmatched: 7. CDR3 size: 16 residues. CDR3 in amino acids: CASSLGAGGPSNEQFF. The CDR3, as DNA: TGCGCCAGCAGCTTGGGGGCGGGAGGGCCGAGCAATGAGCAGTTCTTC.

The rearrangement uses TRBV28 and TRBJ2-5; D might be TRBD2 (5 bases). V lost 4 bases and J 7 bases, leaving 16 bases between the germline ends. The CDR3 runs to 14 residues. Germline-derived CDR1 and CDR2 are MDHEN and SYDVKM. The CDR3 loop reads CASSYDGKIWTQYF. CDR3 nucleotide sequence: TGTGCCAGCAGTTACGACGGGAAGATCTGGACCCAGTACTTC. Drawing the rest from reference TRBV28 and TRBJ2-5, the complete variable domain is DVKVTQSSRYLVKRTGEKVFLECVQDMDHENMFWYRQDPGLGLRLIYFSYDVKMKEKGDIPEGYSVSREKKERFSLILESASTNQTSMYLCASSYDGKIWTQYFGPGTRLLVL.

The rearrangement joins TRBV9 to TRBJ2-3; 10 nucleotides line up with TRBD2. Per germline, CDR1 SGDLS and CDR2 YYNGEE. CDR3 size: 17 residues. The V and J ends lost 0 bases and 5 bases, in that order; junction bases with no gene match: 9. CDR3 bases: TGTGCCAGCAGCGTAGGCGAAGCGGGGGGGCCCCAAGATACGCAGTATTTT. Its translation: CASSVGEAGGPQDTQYF.

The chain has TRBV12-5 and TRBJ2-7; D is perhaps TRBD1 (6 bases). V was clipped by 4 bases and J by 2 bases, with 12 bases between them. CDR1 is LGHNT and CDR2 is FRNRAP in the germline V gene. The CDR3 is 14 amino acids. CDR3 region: CASGSRTVTYEQYF. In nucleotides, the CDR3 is TGTGCTAGTGGTTCGAGGACAGTGACCTACGAGCAGTACTTC. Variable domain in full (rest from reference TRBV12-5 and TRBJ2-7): DARVTQTPRHKVTEMGQEVTMRCQPILGHNTVFWYRQTMMQGLELLAYFRNRAPLDDSGMPKDRFSAEMPDATLATLKIQPSEPRDSAVYFCASGSRTVTYEQYFGPGTRLTVT.